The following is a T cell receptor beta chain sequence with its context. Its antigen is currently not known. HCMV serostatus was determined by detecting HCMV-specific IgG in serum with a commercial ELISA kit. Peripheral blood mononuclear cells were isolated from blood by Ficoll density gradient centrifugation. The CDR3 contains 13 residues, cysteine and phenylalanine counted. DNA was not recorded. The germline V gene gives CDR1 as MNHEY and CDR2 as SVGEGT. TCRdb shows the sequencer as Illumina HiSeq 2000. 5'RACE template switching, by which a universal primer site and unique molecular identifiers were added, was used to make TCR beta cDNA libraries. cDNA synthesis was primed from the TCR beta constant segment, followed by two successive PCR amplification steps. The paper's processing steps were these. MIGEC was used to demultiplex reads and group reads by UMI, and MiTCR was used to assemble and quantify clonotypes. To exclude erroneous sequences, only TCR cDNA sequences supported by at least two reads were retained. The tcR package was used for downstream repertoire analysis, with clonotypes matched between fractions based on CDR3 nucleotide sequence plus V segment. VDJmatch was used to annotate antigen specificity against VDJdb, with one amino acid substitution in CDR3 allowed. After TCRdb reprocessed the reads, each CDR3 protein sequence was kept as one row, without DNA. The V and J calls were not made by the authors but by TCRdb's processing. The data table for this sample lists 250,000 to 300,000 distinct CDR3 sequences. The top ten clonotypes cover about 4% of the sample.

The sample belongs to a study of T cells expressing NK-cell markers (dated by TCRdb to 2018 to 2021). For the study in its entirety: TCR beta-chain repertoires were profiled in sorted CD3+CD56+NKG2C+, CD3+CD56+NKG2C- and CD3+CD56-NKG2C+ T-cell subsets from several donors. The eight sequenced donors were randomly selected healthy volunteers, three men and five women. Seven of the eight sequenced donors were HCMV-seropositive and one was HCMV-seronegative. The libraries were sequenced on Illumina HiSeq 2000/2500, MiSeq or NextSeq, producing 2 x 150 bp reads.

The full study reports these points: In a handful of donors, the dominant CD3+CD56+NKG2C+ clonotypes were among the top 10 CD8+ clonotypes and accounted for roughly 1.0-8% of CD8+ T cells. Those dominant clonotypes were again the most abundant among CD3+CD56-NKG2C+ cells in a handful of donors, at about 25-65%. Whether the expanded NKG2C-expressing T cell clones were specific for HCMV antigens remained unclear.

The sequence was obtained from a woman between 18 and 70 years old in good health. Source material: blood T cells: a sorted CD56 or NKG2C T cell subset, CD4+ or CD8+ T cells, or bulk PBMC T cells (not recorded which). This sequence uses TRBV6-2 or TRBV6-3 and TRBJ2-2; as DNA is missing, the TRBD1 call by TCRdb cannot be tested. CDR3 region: CANKGAPTGELFF.